This TCR beta chain came from a study of cytomegalovirus exposure and HLA in healthy donors. Overall study results and limits: For most TCR sequences rarity was the rule, although some public TCRs occurred in many donors. Researchers reported in a later analysis that common viral pathogens appeared linked to several top clusters.

Points on this clone: Its target is not known.

The primer mix had 60 Vbeta and 13 Jbeta primers. This table comes from immunoSEQ multiplex PCR, and its TCRdb copy is limited to in-frame clones, with some not included. The data contain some 150,000 clones, roughly 87% of them singletons. The receptor comes from a young man in good health and CMV-seropositive. Sample: PBMCs.

As DNA, the CDR3 is TGTGCCAGTAGTAAACGGGGGGCTAACTATGGCTACACCTTC. Its protein is CASSKRGANYGYTF. This chain joins TRBV19 and TRBJ1-2, with D possibly TRBD1 on 5 matching bases. This CDR3 comprises 14 residues. V shed 4 bases and J shed 0 bases, with 9 bases lying between them. Germline V gene lookup returns CDR1 LNHDA and CDR2 SQIVND (reference sequence).